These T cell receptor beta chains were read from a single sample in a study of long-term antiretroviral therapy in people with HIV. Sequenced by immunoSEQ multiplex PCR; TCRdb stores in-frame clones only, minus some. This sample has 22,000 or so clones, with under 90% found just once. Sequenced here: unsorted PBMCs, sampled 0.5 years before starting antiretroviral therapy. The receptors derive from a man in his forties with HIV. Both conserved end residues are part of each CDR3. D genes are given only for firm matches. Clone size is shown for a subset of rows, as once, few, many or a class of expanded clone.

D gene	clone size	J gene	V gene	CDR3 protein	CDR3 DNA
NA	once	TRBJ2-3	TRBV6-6	CASSPRSHPTQYF	TGTGCCAGCAGTCCGCGCTCTCACCCAACGCAGTATTTT
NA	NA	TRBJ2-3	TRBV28	CASSPRRTLKTDTQYF	TGTGCCAGCAGTCCTCGAAGGACCCTAAAAACAGATACGCAGTATTTT
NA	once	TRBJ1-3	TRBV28	CASSPVNRARGGNTIYF	TGTGCCAGCAGTCCCGTGAACAGGGCTCGAGGAGGAAACACCATATATTTT
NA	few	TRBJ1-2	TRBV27	CASNNGYGYTF	TGTGCCAGCAACAACGGCTATGGCTACACCTTC
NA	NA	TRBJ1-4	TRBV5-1	CASSLRRPTNEKLFF	TGCGCCAGCAGCCTTCGACGCCCAACTAATGAAAAACTGTTTTTT
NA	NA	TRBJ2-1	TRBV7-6	CASSPLGRGRGGSYNEQFF	TGTGCCAGCAGCCCGTTAGGCAGAGGGCGAGGCGGCTCCTACAATGAGCAGTTCTTC
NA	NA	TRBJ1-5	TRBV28	CASSSTPQDGAQHF	TGTGCCAGCAGTTCCACCCCTCAGGACGGTGCCCAGCATTTT
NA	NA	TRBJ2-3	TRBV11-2	CASSLLTGVSTDTQYF	TGTGCCAGCAGCTTATTAACGGGGGTCAGCACAGATACGCAGTATTTT
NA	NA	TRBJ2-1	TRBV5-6	CASSYGLPKYNEQFF	TGTGCCAGCAGCTATGGACTTCCCAAGTACAATGAGCAGTTCTTC
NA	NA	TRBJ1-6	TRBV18	CASSPSGPRDSPLHF	TGTGCCAGCTCACCGTCAGGACCCAGGGACTCACCCCTCCACTTT
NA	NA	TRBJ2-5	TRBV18	CASSTGLQETQYF	TGTGCCAGCTCCACGGGGCTACAAGAGACCCAGTACTTC
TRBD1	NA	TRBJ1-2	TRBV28	CASKTGVHGYTF	TGTGCCAGCAAAACAGGGGTACATGGCTACACCTTC
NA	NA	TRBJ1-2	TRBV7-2	CASSSMDSRYGYTF	TGTGCCAGCAGCTCCATGGACAGTCGTTATGGCTACACCTTC
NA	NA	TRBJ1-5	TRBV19	CASSIASNQPQHF	TGTGCCAGTAGTATTGCCAGTAATCAGCCCCAGCATTTT
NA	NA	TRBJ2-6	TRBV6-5	CASNRLSGANVLTF	TGTGCCAGCAATCGACTCTCTGGGGCCAACGTCCTGACTTTC
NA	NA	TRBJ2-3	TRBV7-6	CASSPRTQTDTQYF	TGTGCCAGCAGCCCGAGGACACAAACAGATACGCAGTATTTT
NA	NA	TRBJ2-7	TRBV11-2	CASTLAEDEQYF	TGTGCCAGCACCCTTGCCGAAGACGAGCAGTACTTC
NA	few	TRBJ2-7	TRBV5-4	CASSLARGDLEQYF	TGTGCCAGCAGCTTGGCCAGGGGGGATCTCGAGCAGTACTTC
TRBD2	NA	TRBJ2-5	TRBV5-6	CASSLATQGTRGETQYF	TGTGCCAGCAGCTTGGCCACTCAGGGGACTAGAGGAGAGACCCAGTACTTC
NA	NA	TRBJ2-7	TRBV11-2	CASSPLGNEQYF	TGTGCCAGCAGCCCTCTGGGAAACGAGCAGTACTTC
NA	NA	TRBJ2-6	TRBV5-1	CASSSRTLGSGANVLTF	TGCGCCAGCAGCTCCAGGACGCTTGGCTCTGGGGCCAACGTCCTGACTTTC
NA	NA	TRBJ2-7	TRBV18	CASSPSGGPYEQYF	TGTGCCAGCTCACCCTCCGGGGGGCCCTACGAGCAGTACTTC
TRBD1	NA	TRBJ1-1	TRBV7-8	CASSLRPGQAGGNTEAFF	TGTGCCAGCAGCTTAAGGCCGGGACAGGCCGGGGGAAACACTGAAGCTTTCTTT
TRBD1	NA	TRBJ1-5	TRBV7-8	CASSLWTGAFSNQPQHF	TGTGCCAGCAGCCTCTGGACAGGGGCGTTTAGCAATCAGCCCCAGCATTTT
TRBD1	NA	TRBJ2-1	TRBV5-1	CASSLGDRDFNEQFF	TGCGCCAGCAGCTTGGGGGACAGGGATTTTAATGAGCAGTTCTTC
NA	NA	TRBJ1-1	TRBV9	CASSVEFGREAFF	TGTGCCAGCAGCGTAGAATTCGGGCGGGAAGCTTTCTTT
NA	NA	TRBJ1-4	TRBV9	CASSAWAGMQPNEKLFF	TGTGCCAGCAGCGCGTGGGCAGGGATGCAACCTAATGAAAAACTGTTTTTT
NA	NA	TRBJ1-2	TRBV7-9	CASSFAGPSPRRGYTF	TGTGCCAGCAGCTTCGCGGGACCGAGTCCCCGTAGAGGCTACACCTTC
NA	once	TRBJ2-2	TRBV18	CASSPQPRTEGTGELFF	TGTGCCAGCTCACCACAACCTAGGACGGAGGGTACCGGGGAGCTGTTTTTT
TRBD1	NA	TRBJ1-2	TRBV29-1	CSALLTGHNGYTF	TGCAGCGCCTTGCTGACAGGGCATAATGGCTACACCTTC
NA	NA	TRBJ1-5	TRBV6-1	CASSEYMGARQPQHF	TGTGCCAGCAGTGAATATATGGGGGCTCGTCAGCCCCAGCATTTT
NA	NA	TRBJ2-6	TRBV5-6	CASSLDGSSGANVLTF	TGTGCCAGCAGCTTGGACGGTAGCTCTGGGGCCAACGTCCTGACTTTC
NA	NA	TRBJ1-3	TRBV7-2	CASSFRFSGNTIYF	TGTGCCAGCAGCTTCCGATTCTCTGGAAACACCATATATTTT
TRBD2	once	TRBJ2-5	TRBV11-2	CASSLSGGPWTQYF	TGTGCCAGCAGCTTAAGCGGGGGTCCGTGGACCCAGTACTTC
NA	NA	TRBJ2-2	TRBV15	CATSRDQNRVGELFF	TGTGCCACCAGCAGAGATCAAAATCGGGTCGGGGAGCTGTTTTTT
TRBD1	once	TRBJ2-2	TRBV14	CASSQPGTGNTGELFF	TGTGCCAGCAGCCAACCCGGGACAGGGAACACCGGGGAGCTGTTTTTT
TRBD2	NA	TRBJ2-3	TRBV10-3	CAISESSAGGTDTQYF	TGTGCCATCAGTGAGTCATCAGCGGGGGGAACAGATACGCAGTATTTT
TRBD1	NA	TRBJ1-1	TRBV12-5	CASGTTDRGRANTEAFF	TGTGCTAGTGGTACGACGGACAGGGGGCGAGCGAACACTGAAGCTTTCTTT
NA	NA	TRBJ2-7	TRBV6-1	CASSEADSIYEQYF	TGTGCCAGCAGTGAAGCTGATTCTATTTACGAGCAGTACTTC
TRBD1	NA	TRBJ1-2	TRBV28	CASSFLGQGEDGYTF	TGTGCCAGCAGTTTCTTGGGGCAGGGGGAAGATGGCTACACCTTC
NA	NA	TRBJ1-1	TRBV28	CASTIRENTEAFF	TGTGCCAGCACCATCCGGGAGAACACTGAAGCTTTCTTT
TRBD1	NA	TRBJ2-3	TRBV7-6	CASSLQQGRWDTQYF	TGTGCCAGCAGCTTACAACAGGGGAGATGGGATACGCAGTATTTT
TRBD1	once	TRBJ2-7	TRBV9	CASSVDPGQGYEQYF	TGTGCCAGCAGCGTAGATCCGGGACAGGGCTACGAGCAGTACTTC
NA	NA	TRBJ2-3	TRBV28	CASSSPQGYTQYF	TGTGCCAGCAGTTCGCCCCAGGGGTATACGCAGTATTTT
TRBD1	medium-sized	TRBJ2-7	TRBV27	CASSLQGWGSYEQYF	TGTGCCAGCAGCTTACAGGGGTGGGGCTCCTACGAGCAGTACTTC
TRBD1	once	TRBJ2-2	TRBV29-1	CSARQGSGELFF	TGCAGCGCTCGACAGGGGTCCGGGGAGCTGTTTTTT
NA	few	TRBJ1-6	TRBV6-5	CASSNSDRLHF	TGTGCCAGCAGTAACTCAGACAGGCTCCACTTT
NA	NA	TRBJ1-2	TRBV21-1	CASSTPGTGDYGYTF	TGTGCCAGCAGCACCCCCGGGACAGGGGACTATGGCTACACCTTC
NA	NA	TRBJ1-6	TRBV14	CASSPLGQGNSPLHF	TGTGCCAGCAGCCCGCTGGGGCAGGGGAATTCACCCCTCCACTTT
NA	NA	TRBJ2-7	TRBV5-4	CASSLGGEQYF	TGTGCCAGCAGCTTGGGGGGGGAGCAGTACTTC
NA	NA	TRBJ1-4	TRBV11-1	CASSFSTGNEKLFF	TGTGCCAGCAGCTTCTCGACTGGTAATGAAAAACTGTTTTTT
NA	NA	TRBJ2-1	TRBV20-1	CSVLLWNEQFF	TGCAGTGTCCTACTGTGGAATGAGCAGTTCTTC